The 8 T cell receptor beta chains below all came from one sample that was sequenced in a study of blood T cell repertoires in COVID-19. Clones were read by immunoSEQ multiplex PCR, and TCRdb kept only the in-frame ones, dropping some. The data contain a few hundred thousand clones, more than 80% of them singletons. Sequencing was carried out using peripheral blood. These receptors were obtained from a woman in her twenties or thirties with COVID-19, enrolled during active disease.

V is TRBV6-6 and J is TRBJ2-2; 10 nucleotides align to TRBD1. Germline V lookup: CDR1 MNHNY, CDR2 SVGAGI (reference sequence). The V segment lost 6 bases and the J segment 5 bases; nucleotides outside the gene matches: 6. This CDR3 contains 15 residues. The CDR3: CASRPDRGRTGELFF. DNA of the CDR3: TGTGCCAGCAGACCCGACAGGGGGCGTACCGGGGAGCTGTTTTTT.

In DNA form, the CDR3 reads TGTGCCAGCAGGACGAACAGGGTTGAGGGCTACACCTTC. Its translation is CASRTNRVEGYTF. J is TRBJ1-2 and V is TRBV6-5; possible D gene TRBD1, 6 bases. V lost 6 bases, J lost 8 bases, and 16 bases lay in between. The CDR3 contains 13 residues. Germline-derived CDR1 and CDR2 are MNHEY and SVGAGI.

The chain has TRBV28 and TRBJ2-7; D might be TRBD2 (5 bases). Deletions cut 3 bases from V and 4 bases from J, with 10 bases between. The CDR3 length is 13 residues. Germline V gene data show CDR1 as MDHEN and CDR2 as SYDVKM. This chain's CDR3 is CASSLRELYEQYF. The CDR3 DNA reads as TGTGCCAGCAGTTTGAGGGAACTGTACGAGCAGTACTTC.

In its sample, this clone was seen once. The DNA for the CDR3 is TGTGCCAGCAGCGTGGGGGGCTCCGGGACTAGCGGGAGGGAGACCCAGTACTTC. Its translation is CASSVGGSGTSGRETQYF. The rearrangement uses TRBV3-1 (or the pseudogene TRBV3-2) and TRBJ2-5, with 15 bases lining up with TRBD2. Trimming removed 5 bases from V and 5 bases from J; junction bases left unmatched: 12. The CDR3 has 18 residues. The germline gives CDR1 LGHDT, CDR2 YNNKEL (reference sequence).

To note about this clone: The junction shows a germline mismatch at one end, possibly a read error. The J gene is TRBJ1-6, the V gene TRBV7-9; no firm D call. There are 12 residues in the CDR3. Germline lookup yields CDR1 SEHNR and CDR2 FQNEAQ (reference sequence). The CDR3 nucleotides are TGTGCCAGCAGCCGCGACATTTCAACCCTCCACTTT. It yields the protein CASSRDISTLHF.

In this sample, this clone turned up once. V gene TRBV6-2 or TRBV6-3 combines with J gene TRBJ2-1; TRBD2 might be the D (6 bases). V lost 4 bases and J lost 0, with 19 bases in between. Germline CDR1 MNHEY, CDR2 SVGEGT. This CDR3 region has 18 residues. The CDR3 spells CASSSRGSGLSSYNEQFF. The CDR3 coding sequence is TGTGCCAGCAGTTCCCGGGGGAGCGGGCTTAGCTCCTACAATGAGCAGTTCTTC.

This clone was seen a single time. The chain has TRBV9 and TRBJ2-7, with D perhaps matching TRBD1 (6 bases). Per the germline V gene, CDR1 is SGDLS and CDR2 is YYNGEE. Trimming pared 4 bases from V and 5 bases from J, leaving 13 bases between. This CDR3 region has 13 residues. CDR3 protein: CASSLGTTDEQYF. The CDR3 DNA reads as TGTGCCAGCAGCTTGGGGACAACGGACGAGCAGTACTTC.

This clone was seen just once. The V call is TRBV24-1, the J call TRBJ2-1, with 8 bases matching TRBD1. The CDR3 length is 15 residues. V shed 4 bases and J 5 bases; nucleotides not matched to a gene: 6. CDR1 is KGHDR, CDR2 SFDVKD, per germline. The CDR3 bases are TGTGCCACCAGTGACGCCGGGACAGGCGACAATGAGCAGTTCTTC. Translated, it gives CATSDAGTGDNEQFF.